This is a list of T cell receptor beta chains from one sample in a study of T-cell memory formation after mild COVID-19. MiXCR, run by TCRdb on the 5' RACE reads, gives a single entry per CDR3 protein. The sample has around 140,000 distinct CDR3 sequences, about 25% seen once. Sequenced material: PBMCs or a T cell subset sorted from them (not recorded which). The receptor source for this set is an adult woman who had mild COVID-19 (a few samples of this study predate the infection). Cell type and time point are not known. CDR3s leave out the opening cysteine and the closing phenylalanine or tryptophan. Fields, in order: V gene, clone size, D gene, J gene, CDR3 protein. The D gene is left open where the match is weak. Rows give clone size only sometimes, using once, few, many, or a class for an expanded clone.

V gene: TRBV5-1
clone size: -
D gene: TRBD1
J gene: TRBJ1-1
CDR3 protein: ASSLTGTGVSNTEAF

V gene: TRBV3-1
clone size: -
D gene: -
J gene: TRBJ2-1
CDR3 protein: ASSQEGSSVEQF

V gene: TRBV19
clone size: few
D gene: -
J gene: TRBJ2-3
CDR3 protein: ASKLIASTDTQY

V gene: TRBV7-6
clone size: -
D gene: TRBD1
J gene: TRBJ1-1
CDR3 protein: ASSLDRTGFEAF

V gene: TRBV11-2
clone size: -
D gene: -
J gene: TRBJ1-3
CDR3 protein: ASRPGGFLDSGNTIY

V gene: TRBV29-1
clone size: few
D gene: -
J gene: TRBJ2-1
CDR3 protein: SVNLLVRLSNEQF

V gene: TRBV5-1
clone size: few
D gene: TRBD1
J gene: TRBJ2-5
CDR3 protein: ASSLLRTGQETQY

V gene: TRBV19
clone size: few
D gene: -
J gene: TRBJ2-1
CDR3 protein: ASSMINYNEQF

V gene: TRBV4-3
clone size: -
D gene: TRBD1
J gene: TRBJ2-1
CDR3 protein: ASSQDTGQASEQF

V gene: TRBV30
clone size: few
D gene: -
J gene: TRBJ2-2
CDR3 protein: AWSGDTNTGELF

V gene: TRBV12-5
clone size: -
D gene: -
J gene: TRBJ2-1
CDR3 protein: ASGFLGGHEQF

V gene: TRBV2
clone size: few
D gene: TRBD2
J gene: TRBJ2-5
CDR3 protein: ASSAGTSGQETQY

V gene: TRBV4-1
clone size: few
D gene: -
J gene: TRBJ1-1
CDR3 protein: ASSQERGGQPPAF

V gene: TRBV2
clone size: -
D gene: TRBD1
J gene: TRBJ2-7
CDR3 protein: ASVPGQTHEQY

V gene: TRBV4-1
clone size: -
D gene: TRBD1
J gene: TRBJ2-4
CDR3 protein: ASSLEDRGKNIQY

V gene: TRBV4-1
clone size: -
D gene: -
J gene: TRBJ1-2
CDR3 protein: ASSQEGAGVVYGYT

V gene: TRBV6-5
clone size: -
D gene: TRBD2
J gene: TRBJ2-5
CDR3 protein: ASSLGGIETQY

V gene: TRBV7-9
clone size: -
D gene: TRBD1
J gene: TRBJ1-1
CDR3 protein: ASSLATGGSTEAF

V gene: TRBV12-3/TRBV12-4
clone size: few
D gene: -
J gene: TRBJ1-3
CDR3 protein: ASSFNPSRDGNTIY

V gene: TRBV5-1
clone size: many
D gene: TRBD1
J gene: TRBJ2-5
CDR3 protein: ASSSGQDQETQY

V gene: TRBV5-1
clone size: -
D gene: -
J gene: TRBJ2-1
CDR3 protein: ASSLEGAMEQF

V gene: TRBV5-5
clone size: -
D gene: -
J gene: TRBJ1-1
CDR3 protein: ASSIPDTEAF

V gene: TRBV19
clone size: -
D gene: TRBD2
J gene: TRBJ2-5
CDR3 protein: ATLSGSDQETQY

V gene: TRBV5-4
clone size: -
D gene: -
J gene: TRBJ1-1
CDR3 protein: ASSLAGYTEAF

V gene: TRBV25-1
clone size: many
D gene: -
J gene: TRBJ2-7
CDR3 protein: ASSAGIYEQY

V gene: TRBV20-1
clone size: few
D gene: -
J gene: TRBJ2-7
CDR3 protein: SANDYTYEQY

V gene: TRBV12-3/TRBV12-4
clone size: -
D gene: TRBD2
J gene: TRBJ2-7
CDR3 protein: ASSSTSGTYEQY

V gene: TRBV12-3/TRBV12-4
clone size: few
D gene: -
J gene: TRBJ2-5
CDR3 protein: ASRGKTQY

V gene: TRBV4-1
clone size: many
D gene: TRBD1
J gene: TRBJ1-1
CDR3 protein: ASSHVSTGGLGMNTEAF

V gene: TRBV9
clone size: -
D gene: -
J gene: TRBJ1-2
CDR3 protein: ASSVETTYGYT

V gene: TRBV7-9
clone size: many
D gene: TRBD2
J gene: TRBJ2-1
CDR3 protein: ASSSETSGPYNEQF

V gene: TRBV7-3
clone size: few
D gene: -
J gene: TRBJ2-1
CDR3 protein: ASSATLGEQF

V gene: TRBV28
clone size: -
D gene: -
J gene: TRBJ1-1
CDR3 protein: ASSSGTENTEAF

V gene: TRBV4-3
clone size: few
D gene: TRBD1
J gene: TRBJ2-7
CDR3 protein: ASSQGETGFYEQY

V gene: TRBV30
clone size: few
D gene: -
J gene: TRBJ2-6
CDR3 protein: AWSLGDSGANVLT

V gene: TRBV5-1
clone size: -
D gene: TRBD1
J gene: TRBJ2-2
CDR3 protein: ASSPDRGHGELF

V gene: TRBV5-1
clone size: -
D gene: TRBD2
J gene: TRBJ2-3
CDR3 protein: ASTFLAGGGADTQY

V gene: TRBV6-5
clone size: -
D gene: -
J gene: TRBJ2-3
CDR3 protein: ASSYLPTPGDTQY

V gene: TRBV7-3
clone size: -
D gene: TRBD1
J gene: TRBJ2-1
CDR3 protein: ASSPPGQGFNEQF

V gene: TRBV20-1
clone size: -
D gene: -
J gene: TRBJ1-5
CDR3 protein: SARVERHQPQH

V gene: TRBV24-1
clone size: few
D gene: -
J gene: TRBJ2-7
CDR3 protein: ATSRDSWAEQY

V gene: TRBV25-1
clone size: -
D gene: TRBD1
J gene: TRBJ1-1
CDR3 protein: ASSDPHTGTGLNTEAF

V gene: TRBV18
clone size: few
D gene: -
J gene: TRBJ1-5
CDR3 protein: ASSPEGTNQPQH

V gene: TRBV7-8
clone size: few
D gene: -
J gene: TRBJ2-1
CDR3 protein: ASSLYGGIAYNEQF

V gene: TRBV5-1
clone size: -
D gene: -
J gene: TRBJ2-7
CDR3 protein: ASNPGDSTDEQY

V gene: TRBV29-1
clone size: few
D gene: -
J gene: TRBJ1-1
CDR3 protein: SVVVHPNTEAF

V gene: TRBV5-6
clone size: few
D gene: -
J gene: TRBJ2-7
CDR3 protein: ASSLEGPNTYEQY

V gene: TRBV7-2
clone size: few
D gene: -
J gene: TRBJ1-2
CDR3 protein: ASRSSYGYT

V gene: TRBV25-1
clone size: -
D gene: -
J gene: TRBJ2-5
CDR3 protein: ASSGEATLGTQY

V gene: TRBV27
clone size: many
D gene: -
J gene: TRBJ2-1
CDR3 protein: ASSPGNEQF

V gene: TRBV7-9
clone size: -
D gene: TRBD2
J gene: TRBJ2-1
CDR3 protein: ASRSLSSPGGLYNEQF

V gene: TRBV13
clone size: -
D gene: -
J gene: TRBJ1-1
CDR3 protein: ASSLKGVWDTEAF